These T cell receptor beta chains were read from a single sample in a study of a mutant IDH1 vaccine in newly diagnosed glioma. TCRdb keeps only in-frame clones here, not all; method: immunoSEQ multiplex PCR. The sample holds roughly 60,000 clones, roughly 80% seen once. Their cognate antigens are unknown. The sequencing used PBMCs, collected from a glioma patient whose treatment included an IDH1 peptide vaccine. All receptors derive from a man in his forties with glioma. The CDR3 runs from the conserved cysteine through the conserved F or W. D genes are given only for firm matches.

v_gene	d_gene	j_gene	CDR3aa	CDR3nt
TRBV6-6	NA	TRBJ2-1	CASSYLARSREQFF	TGTGCCAGCAGTTACTTAGCCAGGTCAAGGGAGCAGTTCTTC
TRBV30	TRBD2	TRBJ2-1	CAWSVSTSGSSNEQFF	TGTGCCTGGAGTGTGTCCACTAGCGGGAGTAGCAATGAGCAGTTCTTC
TRBV7-9	TRBD2	TRBJ2-1	CASSFTGGEQFF	TGTGCCAGCAGCTTTACCGGGGGGGAGCAGTTCTTC
TRBV7-9	NA	TRBJ2-4	CASSLGGGLAKNIQYF	TGTGCCAGCAGCTTAGGGGGTGGATTAGCCAAAAACATTCAGTACTTC
TRBV9	NA	TRBJ2-3	CASSVSVLVSSDTQYF	TGTGCCAGCAGCGTCAGCGTCCTCGTCAGTTCCGATACGCAGTATTTT
TRBV6-5	NA	TRBJ2-4	CASSSGGGAVDIQYF	TGTGCCAGCAGTTCGGGCGGGGGCGCGGTTGACATTCAGTACTTC
TRBV7-8	NA	TRBJ2-5	CASSRDGQKTQYF	TGTGCCAGCAGCAGGGACGGCCAAAAGACCCAGTACTTC
TRBV7-2	NA	TRBJ1-2	CASSLMRGSGYTF	TGTGCCAGCAGCTTAATGAGGGGGTCTGGCTACACCTTC
TRBV5-8	NA	TRBJ1-1	CASSLAGKGLGTEAFF	TGTGCCAGCAGCTTGGCCGGGAAGGGTTTAGGCACTGAAGCTTTCTTT
TRBV30	TRBD2	TRBJ2-5	CAWTTSGRLGEQYF	TGTGCCTGGACCACTAGCGGGAGACTGGGGGAGCAGTACTTC
TRBV19	NA	TRBJ1-2	CASSWTENYGYTF	TGTGCCAGTAGTTGGACGGAAAACTATGGCTACACCTTC
TRBV15	TRBD1	TRBJ2-5	CATLQDRGRGETQYF	TGTGCCACCTTACAAGACAGGGGGCGCGGGGAGACCCAGTACTTC
TRBV7-2	NA	TRBJ1-1	CASSSDPGTEAFF	TGTGCCAGCAGCTCTGACCCCGGCACTGAAGCTTTCTTT